A selection of T cell receptor beta chains follows, all from one sample in a study of metastatic and nonmetastatic thyroid tumors. Using MiXCR, TCRdb re-called clones from the PCR reads. The sample includes 25,000 to 35,000 clones, around 25% of them seen just once. The sample was blood. The receptors shown here come from a female donor with papillary thyroid cancer or a benign thyroid nodule (not recorded which). Some clones in this sample may be carry-over from other donors' samples. Both conserved end residues are part of each CDR3. Each record gives: CDR3 DNA, CDR3 protein, D gene, J gene, V gene, clone size. D genes are given only for firm matches. Rows may omit the clone size; those that give it use once, few, many or a size class.

DNA: TGTGCCAGCAGCCGCGGAGAGAACACTGAAGCTTTCTTT
CDR3: CASSRGENTEAFF
D: -
J: TRBJ1-1
V: TRBV6-2/TRBV6-3
size: medium-sized

DNA: TGTGCCACCAGTGACTCTTCAGGGTCGAACGAGCAGTACTTC
CDR3: CATSDSSGSNEQYF
D: -
J: TRBJ2-7
V: TRBV24-1
size: few

DNA: TGTGCCAGCAGCCATTCCATCTCGTCAGGCAAGCCCTACGAGCAGTACTTC
CDR3: CASSHSISSGKPYEQYF
D: -
J: TRBJ2-7
V: TRBV11-3
size: many

DNA: TGCAGTGCCGCCCTCCGGGCTAGCGGGAGTAGTGAGCAGTACTTC
CDR3: CSAALRASGSSEQYF
D: TRBD2
J: TRBJ2-7
V: TRBV20-1
size: medium-sized

DNA: TGTGCTAGCAGCTTTGGACAGGGGGGAGAGACCCAGTACTTC
CDR3: CASSFGQGGETQYF
D: TRBD1
J: TRBJ2-5
V: TRBV7-7
size: many

DNA: TGTGCCAGCTACCAGAGGGGGGGGGTAGGCTCTGGAAACACCATATATTTT
CDR3: CASYQRGGVGSGNTIYF
D: -
J: TRBJ1-3
V: TRBV28
size: -

DNA: TGTGCCAGCAGTTACGCAACTAGGCGGAGGGACACAGTTACGCAGTATTTT
CDR3: CASSYATRRRDTVTQYF
D: -
J: TRBJ2-3
V: TRBV6-2/TRBV6-3
size: -

DNA: TGCGCCAGCAGCCAGGCGAGCGTGATGGCCTACAATGAGCAGTTCTTC
CDR3: CASSQASVMAYNEQFF
D: -
J: TRBJ2-1
V: TRBV4-1
size: once

DNA: TGCGCCAGCGGCTTGAGGGGGAGGGCCTGTTTCACAGATACGCAGTATTTT
CDR3: CASGLRGRACFTDTQYF
D: -
J: TRBJ2-3
V: TRBV5-1
size: -

DNA: TGTGCCAGCAGTGAGGCCTCCCCCATACAGGGAGGATCACCCCTCCACTTT
CDR3: CASSEASPIQGGSPLHF
D: -
J: TRBJ1-6
V: TRBV6-1
size: -

DNA: TGTGCCAGCAGCCAAGAGGGGGTTTCACCCCTCCACTTT
CDR3: CASSQEGVSPLHF
D: -
J: TRBJ1-6
V: TRBV3-1
size: many

DNA: TGTGCCAGCAGCTTAGGGCCAGCGTCCTATGGCTACACCTTC
CDR3: CASSLGPASYGYTF
D: -
J: TRBJ1-2
V: TRBV11-3
size: many

DNA: TGTGCCAGCTCACCATGGCTTCGAGAGGAGAACTATGGCTACACCTTC
CDR3: CASSPWLREENYGYTF
D: -
J: TRBJ1-2
V: TRBV18
size: many

DNA: TGTGCCAGCAGCTTAACCGGGGGGGTCCATGAGCAGTTCTTC
CDR3: CASSLTGGVHEQFF
D: TRBD2
J: TRBJ2-1
V: TRBV7-2
size: many